These 11 T cell receptor beta chains came from one sample sequenced in a study of blood T cell repertoires in COVID-19. The table came from immunoSEQ multiplex PCR; TCRdb's copy has only in-frame clones and leaves some out. The table has roughly 200,000 clones, 85% seen once. Sequences were obtained from peripheral blood. These receptors were taken from an elderly woman with acute or convalescent COVID-19.

The table lists this clone with a few counts. The chain recombines TRBV6-1 with TRBJ2-2; D is undetermined. CDR1 is MNHNS and CDR2 is SASEGT in the germline V gene. CDR3 size: 14 residues. Trimming pared 3 bases from V and 6 bases from J, leaving 11 bases between. The CDR3 coding sequence is TGTGCCAGCAGTGAGACTGTTGTATCCGGGGAGCTGTTTTTT. This gives the protein CASSETVVSGELFF.

This rearrangement joins TRBV19 to TRBJ1-2; possible D gene TRBD1, 6 bases. Germline CDR1 LNHDA, CDR2 SQIVND (reference sequence). V shed 5 bases and J shed 3 bases, with 10 bases lying between them. This CDR3 contains 13 residues. The CDR3 nucleotides read TGTGCCAGTAGTGCGGACAGTTACTATGGCTACACCTTC. It translates to CASSADSYYGYTF.

The rearrangement joins TRBV29-1 to TRBJ2-2, with a possible D match to TRBD1 (6 bases). Germline assignment: CDR1 SQVTM and CDR2 ANQGSEA. The CDR3 length is 12 residues. V dropped 7 bases and J dropped 4 bases, with 10 bases sitting between them. In nucleotides, the CDR3 is TGCAGCGCCCGGGACACCACCGGGGAGCTGTTTTTT. Protein: CSARDTTGELFF.

V and J are TRBV19 and TRBJ2-7; 10 nucleotides agree with TRBD1. The CDR3 spans 16 residues. Per germline, CDR1 LNHDA and CDR2 SQIVND (reference sequence). Trimming at V came to 3 bases and at J to 2 bases, leaving 7 bases not matched to a gene. Here the CDR3 reads CASSMPGQGNPYEQYF. CDR3 bases: TGTGCCAGTAGTATGCCGGGACAGGGGAACCCCTACGAGCAGTACTTC.

The V gene is TRBV7-2, the J gene TRBJ2-5; no clear D gene. Germline V lookup: CDR1 SGHTA, CDR2 FQGNSA. Deletions cut 1 base from V and 7 bases from J, with 10 bases between. The CDR3 length is 13 residues. This chain's CDR3 is CASSLVLEATQYF. The CDR3 bases are TGTGCCAGCAGCTTAGTTCTTGAGGCGACCCAGTACTTC.

The V and J genes are TRBV6-2 or TRBV6-3 and TRBJ1-1, with D perhaps matching TRBD1 (6 bases). V was trimmed by 5 bases and J by 7 bases, leaving 17 bases between them. The germline V gene encodes CDR1 MNHEY and CDR2 SVGEGT. CDR3 length: 14 residues. The CDR3 reads CASSTRTASLEAFF. The CDR3 nucleotides read TGTGCCAGCAGTACTCGGACAGCTAGCCTTGAAGCTTTCTTT.

Regarding this clone: Distinct nucleotide sequences in the sample also encode this CDR3. The chain uses TRBV7-2 and TRBJ1-4; D gene unclear. CDR1 and CDR2 from the germline V gene are SGHTA and FQGNSA. This CDR3 has 15 residues. Trimming cost V 3 bases and J 0 bases, with 8 bases left between them. The CDR3 loop reads CASSLRGTTNEKLFF. The CDR3 nucleotides are TGTGCCAGCAGCTTGAGAGGTACAACTAATGAAAAACTGTTTTTT.

This rearrangement joins TRBV19 to TRBJ2-1; 15 nucleotides align to TRBD2. The CDR3 loop spans 17 amino acids. J gave up 7 bases and V 3 bases, and 7 bases lay outside the gene matches. Germline lookup yields CDR1 LNHDA and CDR2 SQIVND (reference sequence). The CDR3 loop reads CASSIHSGTSGRNEQFF. In nucleotides, the CDR3 is TGTGCCAGTAGTATCCACTCCGGGACTAGCGGGAGGAATGAGCAGTTCTTC.

The chain recombines TRBV19 with TRBJ1-2, with 9 bases aligning to TRBD1. The germline V gene has CDR1 LNHDA and CDR2 SQIVND (reference sequence). The trim removed 5 bases at V and 5 bases at J, leaving 6 bases unmatched. The CDR3 contains 14 residues. The CDR3 bases are TGTGCCAGTAGTTGGGACAGGGTATCGTATGGCTACACCTTC. Translation gives CASSWDRVSYGYTF.

J is TRBJ1-6 and V is TRBV5-4; D remains unclear. Trimming removed 4 bases at V and 6 bases at J, with 11 bases between. CDR1 SGHNT and CDR2 YYREEE come from the germline V gene (reference sequence). The CDR3 is 14 residues long. The CDR3 coding sequence is TGTGCCAGCAGCACCGCCAGGTCTAATTCACCCCTCCACTTT. It codes for CASSTARSNSPLHF.

This clone showed up just once. J is TRBJ2-7 and V is TRBV7-9, with 8 nucleotides matching TRBD2. The CDR3 has 15 amino acids. Germline loops: CDR1 SEHNR, CDR2 FQNEAQ (reference sequence). The V segment lost 0 bases and the J segment 7 bases; nucleotides outside the gene matches: 8. CDR3 amino acids: CASSLAPAGVGEQYF. The CDR3 DNA reads TGTGCCAGCAGCTTAGCGCCAGCGGGAGTTGGAGAGCAGTACTTC.